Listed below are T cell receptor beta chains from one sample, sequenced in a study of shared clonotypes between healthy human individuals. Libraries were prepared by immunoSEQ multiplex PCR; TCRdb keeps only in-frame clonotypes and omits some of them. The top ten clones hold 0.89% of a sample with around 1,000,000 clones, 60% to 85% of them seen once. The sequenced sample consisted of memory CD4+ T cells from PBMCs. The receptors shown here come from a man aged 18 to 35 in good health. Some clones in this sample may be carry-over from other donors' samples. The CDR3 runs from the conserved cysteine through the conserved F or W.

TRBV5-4,CASSLASSRSRGTQYF
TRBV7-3,CASTSWHEAFF
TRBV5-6,CASSPTRFLYGYTF
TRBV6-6,CASTPGTANTEAFF
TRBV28,CASSLVQALNYGYTF
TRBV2,CASTHPRSTEAFF
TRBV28,CASSLRGSGEQYF
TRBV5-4,CASSEKQGALTGELFF
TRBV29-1,CSGHRGPRTEAFF
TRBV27,CASSLRRSGELFF
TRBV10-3,CAIESGRREQYF
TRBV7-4,CASSRRVRLRSYEQYF